This T cell receptor beta chain was recovered during a study of T-cell reconstitution after alpha-beta-depleted transplantation in children. For TCRbeta, the library was prepared with unique molecular identifiers. TCRdb reanalysed the PCR reads using MiXCR and keeps one entry per CDR3 protein. The sample includes some 490,000 distinct CDR3 sequences, roughly an eighth of them seen just once. Germline V gene sequence: CDR1 SEHNR, CDR2 FQNEAQ (reference sequence). The CDR3 runs to 15 residues. V shed 5 bases and J 6 bases; nucleotides not matched to a gene: 5. This clonotype showed up just a few times. The material sequenced was PBMCs from the stem cell graft donor, taken from the stem cell graft. The rearrangement joins TRBV7-9 to TRBJ2-1; 12 bases align to TRBD1. The TCR originated in a human donor who donated a stem cell graft to a child with combined immunodeficiency. The CDR3 is CASSGDRGRGNEQFF. The CDR3 DNA sequence: TGTGCCAGCAGCGGGGACAGGGGGCGCGGCAATGAGCAGTTCTTC.